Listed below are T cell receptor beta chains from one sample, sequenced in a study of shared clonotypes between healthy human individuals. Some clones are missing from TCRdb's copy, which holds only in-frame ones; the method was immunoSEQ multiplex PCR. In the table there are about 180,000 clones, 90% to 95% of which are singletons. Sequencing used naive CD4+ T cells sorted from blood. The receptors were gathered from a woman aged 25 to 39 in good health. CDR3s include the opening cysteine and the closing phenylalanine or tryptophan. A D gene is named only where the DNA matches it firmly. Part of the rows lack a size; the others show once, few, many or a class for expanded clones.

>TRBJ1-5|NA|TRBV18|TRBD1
TGTGCCAGCTCACAAGACAGGGGGCGGCAGCCCCAGCATTTT
CASSQDRGRQPQHF
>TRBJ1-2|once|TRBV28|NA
TGTGCCAGCAGTTCGAGCCCGCCGGACGGCTATGGCTACACCTTC
CASSSSPPDGYGYTF
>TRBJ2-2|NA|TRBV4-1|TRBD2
TGCGCCAGCAGCCCCAAAAGCGGGACTACGAACACCGGGGAGCTGTTTTTT
CASSPKSGTTNTGELFF
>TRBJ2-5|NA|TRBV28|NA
TGTGCCAGCACCCTGGGCCGGCGACCCCAAGAGACCCAGTACTTC
CASTLGRRPQETQYF
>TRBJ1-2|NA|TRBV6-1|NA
TGTGCCAGCAGTGAAATCTTACAGGGAGATCGGTACACCTTC
CASSEILQGDRYTF
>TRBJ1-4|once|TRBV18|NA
TGTGCCAGCTCAGTGGGGGTTGATGAAAAACTGTTTTTT
CASSVGVDEKLFF
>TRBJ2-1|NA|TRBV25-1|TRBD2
TGTGCCAGCAGTGGCTCTAGCGGGAGAGGGTACAATGAGCAGTTCTTC
CASSGSSGRGYNEQFF
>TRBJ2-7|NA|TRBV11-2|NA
TGTGCCAGCAGCCCCCCCGGTTGGTCGGACGAGCAGTACTTC
CASSPPGWSDEQYF
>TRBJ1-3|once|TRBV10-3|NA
TGTGCCATCGGGGCGGACTCTGGAAACACCATATATTTT
CAIGADSGNTIYF
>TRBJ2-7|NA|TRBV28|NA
TGTGCCAGCAGTTTAGGACGGGAGTACGAGCAGTACTTC
CASSLGREYEQYF
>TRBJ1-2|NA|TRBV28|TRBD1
TGTGCCAGCAGTTTATCCCTCCCGGACAGGGCTGGCTACACCTTC
CASSLSLPDRAGYTF